These 25 T cell receptor beta chains came from one sample sequenced in a study of cytomegalovirus exposure and HLA in healthy donors. TCRdb's copy holds only in-frame clones and misses some; the assay was immunoSEQ multiplex PCR. Of about 240,000 clones listed, about 86% are singletons. The sample taken for sequencing was PBMCs. The receptors originated from a man aged 18 to 35 in good health and CMV-seronegative.

The chain recombines TRBV5-1 with TRBJ2-2; possibly TRBD1 for D (5 bases). The ends were cut back, 4 bases at V and 2 bases at J, with 12 bases in the middle. CDR3 size: 15 residues. The germline V gene has CDR1 SGHRS and CDR2 YFSETQ. Here the CDR3 DNA reads TGCGCCAGCAGCCCCAGGGCCGTAAACACCGGGGAGCTGTTTTTT. It yields the protein CASSPRAVNTGELFF.

The chain couples TRBV28 to TRBJ2-3; 7 bases align to TRBD2. V gave up 2 bases and J gave up 0 bases; unmatched junction bases: 14. The CDR3 has 19 residues. Germline V gives CDR1 MDHEN, CDR2 SYDVKM. CDR3: CASSLNLREGITSTDTQYF. In DNA, the CDR3 is TGTGCCAGCAGTTTAAATCTCAGGGAGGGGATTACGAGCACAGATACGCAGTATTTT.

V and J are TRBV27 and TRBJ1-2; D uncertain. CDR3 length: 14 residues. V was clipped by 8 bases and J by 4 bases, with 17 bases between them. Germline V gene lookup returns CDR1 MNHEY and CDR2 SMNVEV (reference sequence). The CDR3 DNA reads TGTGCCAGCGGGCGGGCCCCCAGTAGCTATGGCTACACCTTC. Protein sequence: CASGRAPSSYGYTF.

The chain has TRBV5-4 and TRBJ1-2, with TRBD1 matching over 7 bases. The CDR3 is made up of 15 amino acids. Germline CDR1 and CDR2: SGHNT and YYREEE (reference sequence). J gave up 2 bases and V 6 bases, and 10 bases lay outside the gene matches. The CDR3 DNA reads TGTGCCAGCAACCAAGCGACAGGGTTAAACTATGGCTACACCTTC. It encodes CASNQATGLNYGYTF. The variable domain in full, with the rest retrieved from reference TRBV5-4 and TRBJ1-2, is ETGVTQSPTHLIKTRGQQVTLRCSSQSGHNTVSWYQQALGQGPQFIFQYYREEENGRGNFPPRFSGLQFPNYSSELNVNALELDDSALYLCASNQATGLNYGYTFGSGTRLTVV.

V gene TRBV5-1 combines with J gene TRBJ1-6; no definite D call. Germline assignment: CDR1 SGHRS and CDR2 YFSETQ. V was trimmed by 0 bases and J by 5 bases, leaving 9 bases between them. The CDR3 has 15 amino acids. Written as DNA, the CDR3 is TGCGCCAGCAGCTTGGTTCAAAAGCATAATTCACCCCTCCACTTT. Protein product: CASSLVQKHNSPLHF.

V gene TRBV11-3 combines with J gene TRBJ2-7; the D gene is possibly TRBD1 (6 bases). V was pared by 1 base and J by 6 bases, with 22 bases between. Germline V gene sequence: CDR1 SGHNT, CDR2 YENEEA. This CDR3 contains 17 residues. CDR3 amino acids: CASSLGIGRGEDGEQYF. CDR3 sequence (DNA): TGTGCCAGCAGCTTAGGCATCGGCAGGGGAGAGGATGGCGAGCAGTACTTC.

This clone was observed a handful of times. The rearrangement joins TRBV28 to TRBJ1-2; perhaps TRBD1 as D (5 bases). Germline loops: CDR1 MDHEN, CDR2 SYDVKM. Deletions cut 7 bases from V and 8 bases from J, with 17 bases between. The CDR3 is 13 residues long. In DNA form, the CDR3 reads TGTGCCAGCATTGACCAGGGATTGGGCGGCTACACCTTC. Translating gives CASIDQGLGGYTF.

The V gene is TRBV7-9, the J gene TRBJ2-2, with D maybe TRBD2 (6 bases). CDR1 is SEHNR and CDR2 is FQNEAQ in the germline V gene (reference sequence). The CDR3 has 13 amino acids. The V and J ends lost 7 bases and 6 bases respectively, with 12 bases between them. The CDR3 sequence is CASTPSVSGELFF. The CDR3 nucleotides read TGTGCCAGCACCCCTAGCGTCTCCGGGGAGCTGTTTTTT. The full variable domain, in which reference TRBV7-9 and TRBJ2-2 provide the parts outside the CDR3, is DTGVSQNPRHKITKRGQNVTFRCDPISEHNRLYWYRQTLGQGPEFLTYFQNEAQLEKSRLLSDRFSAERPKGSFSTLEIQRTEQGDSAMYLCASTPSVSGELFFGEGSRLTVL.

This sequence joins TRBV7-9 and TRBJ2-7; D is perhaps TRBD2 (5 bases). CDR3 size: 13 residues. Germline V gives CDR1 SEHNR, CDR2 FQNEAQ (reference sequence). Trimming took off 1 base at V and 6 bases at J, with 10 bases between the two ends. The CDR3 loop reads CASSLGRGSEQYF. The CDR3 DNA reads as TGTGCCAGCAGCTTAGGTCGGGGTTCCGAGCAGTACTTC.

The chain has TRBV18 and TRBJ1-1; no clear D. V lost 3 bases to trimming and J lost 0 bases, with 5 bases between them. Germline assignment: CDR1 KGHSH and CDR2 LQKENI. There are 13 residues in the CDR3. CDR3 protein: CASSPPVNTEAFF. CDR3 nucleotide sequence: TGTGCCAGCTCACCTCCGGTGAACACTGAAGCTTTCTTT.

The chain links TRBV5-5 to TRBJ1-5, with 7 nucleotides matching TRBD1. V lost 4 bases to trimming and J lost 5 bases; unmatched junction nucleotides: 9. Looked up from germline, CDR1 is SGHKS and CDR2 is YYEKEE (reference sequence). The CDR3 length is 15 residues. The CDR3 loop reads CASSTLGTADQPQHF. DNA of the CDR3: TGTGCCAGCAGCACCTTAGGGACAGCCGATCAGCCCCAGCATTTT.

This clone was seen a single time. The CDR3 nucleotides read TGTGCCAGCAGCTTGGGGAGGACTAATGAAAAACTGTTTTTT. It is translated as CASSLGRTNEKLFF. The chain combines TRBV7-9 with TRBJ1-4; D uncertain. The germline V and J ends were trimmed by 3 bases and 2 bases, with 7 bases remaining between them. This CDR3 contains 14 residues. The germline V gene encodes CDR1 SEHNR and CDR2 FQNEAQ (reference sequence).

The genes are TRBV4-2 and TRBJ2-2; TRBD1 matches at 8 bases. CDR3 size: 15 residues. Trimming removed 2 bases from V and 6 bases from J; junction bases left unmatched: 5. The germline gives CDR1 LGHNA, CDR2 YNFKEQ. The CDR3 sequence: CASSQLLTGAGELFF. The DNA of the CDR3 is TGTGCCAGCAGCCAACTATTGACAGGGGCCGGGGAGCTGTTTTTT.

This clone was counted once. CDR3: CASSPTGHPGYTF. The CDR3 nucleotides read TGTGCCAGCAGTCCAACCGGACACCCCGGCTACACCTTC. The chain joins TRBV28 to TRBJ1-2; possibly TRBD1 for D (5 bases). V was clipped by 5 bases and J by 8 bases, with 15 bases between them. The CDR3 is 13 amino acids. Germline V CDR1 and CDR2: MDHEN, SYDVKM.

The rearrangement uses TRBV7-2 and TRBJ2-1; D ambiguous. CDR1 and CDR2 from the germline V gene are SGHTA and FQGNSA. The CDR3 length is 15 residues. Between the trimmed V and J ends, which lost 3 bases and 0 bases, there was a span of 9 bases. The CDR3 DNA sequence: TGTGCCAGCAGCTTCACTACTATCTCCTACAATGAGCAGTTCTTC. Translation gives CASSFTTISYNEQFF. Filled out from reference TRBV7-2 and TRBJ2-1, the complete variable domain reads GAGVSQSPSNKVTEKGKDVELRCDPISGHTALYWYRQSLGQGLEFLIYFQGNSAPDKSGLPSDRFSAERTGGSVSTLTIQRTQQEDSAVYLCASSFTTISYNEQFFGPGTRLTVL.

The chain employs TRBV18 and TRBJ1-2, with D perhaps matching TRBD1 (5 bases). The germline V gene has CDR1 KGHSH and CDR2 LQKENI. This CDR3 is 15 amino acids long. Trimming left V 0 bases short and J 4 bases short, with 12 bases between. CDR3 in DNA: TGTGCCAGCTCACCACCGGTGGGGGGTGCCTATGGCTACACCTTC. This gives the protein CASSPPVGGAYGYTF.

This clone occurred many times. V is TRBV7-9 and J is TRBJ2-7; 12 bases agree with TRBD2. Germline V lookup: CDR1 SEHNR, CDR2 FQNEAQ (reference sequence). CDR3 length: 18 residues. V trimming: 5 bases; J trimming: 5 bases; junction bases outside the gene matches: 16. CDR3 loop: CASSPNPLAGGPRNEQYF. In DNA form, the CDR3 reads TGTGCCAGCAGCCCCAACCCTCTAGCGGGAGGGCCTAGGAACGAGCAGTACTTC.

This clone was detected only once. The chain combines TRBV30 with TRBJ1-5; D unresolved. Germline lookup yields CDR1 GTSNPN and CDR2 SVGIG (reference sequence). The CDR3 length is 14 residues. V dropped 0 bases and J dropped 0 bases, with 6 bases sitting between them. The CDR3 protein is CAWSVRSSNQPQHF. The CDR3 DNA follows: TGTGCCTGGAGTGTACGGTCTAGCAATCAGCCCCAGCATTTT.

The gene calls are TRBV29-1 and TRBJ2-5; D unresolved. In germline, CDR1 is SQVTM, CDR2 ANQGSEA. This CDR3 has 10 amino acids. Trimming left V 5 bases short and J 5 bases short, with 6 bases between. This CDR3 is CSVLIETQYF. The CDR3 region has the DNA TGCAGCGTTTTAATTGAGACCCAGTACTTC.

This sequence joins TRBV6-6 and TRBJ1-2; possible D gene TRBD1, 6 bases. Deletions cut 2 bases from V and 8 bases from J, with 15 bases between. Germline assignment: CDR1 MNHNY and CDR2 SVGAGI (reference sequence). This CDR3 comprises 14 residues. The CDR3 DNA follows: TGTGCCAGCAGTTACGATGGGGGGGCTTACGGCTACACCTTC. Protein: CASSYDGGAYGYTF.

The gene calls are TRBV9 and TRBJ2-5, with a weak D call TRBD2 (5 bases). This CDR3 spans 14 amino acids. Trimming removed 7 bases at V and 0 bases at J, with 13 bases between. Germline V gene data show CDR1 as SGDLS and CDR2 as YYNGEE. The CDR3 here is CASALGPYQETQYF. The DNA for the CDR3 is TGTGCCAGCGCACTAGGACCGTACCAAGAGACCCAGTACTTC. Complete variable domain (other parts from reference TRBV9 and TRBJ2-5): DSGVTQTPKHLITATGQRVTLRCSPRSGDLSVYWYQQSLDQGLQFLIQYYNGEERAKGNILERFSAQQFPDLHSELNLSSLELGDSALYFCASALGPYQETQYFGPGTRLLVL.

The chain joins TRBV2 to TRBJ2-7, with TRBD1 matching 10 bases. Germline loops: CDR1 SNHLY, CDR2 FYNNEI. The CDR3 sequence is 16 residues long. The J segment lost 1 base and the V segment lost 2 bases, leaving 5 bases of the junction unmatched. The CDR3 DNA follows: TGTGCCAGCAGTGAATACGGGGACAGGGGATCCTACGAGCAGTACTTC. Its protein product is CASSEYGDRGSYEQYF.

This chain joins TRBV7-8 and TRBJ1-6; no clear D. Trimming left V 2 bases short and J 3 bases short, with 8 bases between. Germline assignment: CDR1 SGHVS and CDR2 FQNEAQ. This CDR3 is 15 amino acids long. CDR3 bases: TGTGCCAGCAGCTTAACCCAGTTCTATAATTCACCCCTCCACTTT. It codes for CASSLTQFYNSPLHF.

The chain carries TRBV5-4 and TRBJ1-5, with 10 nucleotides matching TRBD1. The V gene's germline CDR1 is SGHNT and CDR2 YYREEE (reference sequence). The CDR3 has 14 residues. With 4 bases clipped from V and 5 bases from J, the junction kept 3 bases outside the gene matches. The CDR3 reads CASSHGTGDQPQHF. The CDR3 nucleotides are TGTGCCAGCAGCCATGGGACAGGGGATCAGCCCCAGCATTTT.

The chain couples TRBV7-3 to TRBJ2-7, with D perhaps matching TRBD1 (6 bases). CDR1 and CDR2 (germline): SGHTA, FQGTGA. This CDR3 region has 13 residues. V gave up 4 bases and J gave up 1 base, with 8 bases separating them. CDR3: CASSSGQSYEQYF. For the CDR3, the DNA is TGTGCCAGCAGCTCAGGACAGTCCTACGAGCAGTACTTC.